The T cell receptor beta chain described here comes from a study of regulatory T cells in long-lasting Graves disease. The time point denotes: newly diagnosed GD, antithyroid drugs for less than 3 months. The TCR library was made from RNA extracted from PBMCs. In this cohort, patients came from an endocrinology department located in Xi'an, China. This clonotype was counted a few times. Likely a read error: the CDR3 ends without its conserved phenylalanine or tryptophan. The limits of the CDR3 on the DNA are not certain, so only TCRdb's listed CDR3 is given. The CDR3 has 10 amino acids, counting both end residues. Germline lookup yields CDR1 SGHAT and CDR2 FQNNGV. In building TCR beta libraries, iRepertoire HTBI primers were used together with Arm-PCR of CDR3 regions. Each CDR3 protein gets one entry after TCRdb re-called the multiplex PCR reads with MiXCR. The table records over 500,000 distinct CDR3 sequences, 16% of them present only once.

The data were also submitted as part of a second study, on T cells in Graves' hyperthyroidism and ophthalmopathy. That source reports: Those patients with uncontrolled infection, other autoimmune disease, pregnancy or lactation were excluded. Together with thyroid ultrasound, orbital computed tomography, serum thyroxine and TRAb, clinical symptoms were used for diagnoses. A set of HTBI primers served as the primers for a first-round RT-PCR of the TCR CDR3.

This receptor was taken from a woman in her twenties or thirties with Graves disease. Sequenced here: peripheral blood mononuclear cells (PBMCs), sampled at new diagnosis, from a patient treated with antithyroid drugs. V and J are TRBV11-2 and TRBJ2-7; the DNA was not compared with TRBD1, the D call given in the table. CDR3: CASSPLKQGP.